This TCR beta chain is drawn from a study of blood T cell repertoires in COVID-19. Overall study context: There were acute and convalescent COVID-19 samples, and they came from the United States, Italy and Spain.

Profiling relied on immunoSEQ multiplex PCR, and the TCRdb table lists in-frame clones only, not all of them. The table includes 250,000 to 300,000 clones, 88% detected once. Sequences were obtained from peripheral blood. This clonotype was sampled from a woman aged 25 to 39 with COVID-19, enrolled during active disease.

The CDR3 loop is CAWSKDRPNYGYTF. CDR3 DNA sequence: TGTGCCTGGAGTAAGGACAGGCCTAACTATGGCTACACCTTC. This chain connects TRBV30 to TRBJ1-2; 7 nucleotides agree with TRBD1. The junction had 3 bases not matched to a gene; V was cut back by 2 bases and J by 0 bases. Germline lookup yields CDR1 GTSNPN and CDR2 SVGIG (reference sequence). The CDR3 runs 14 residues.